This T cell receptor (beta chain) was sequenced in a study of tumour-infiltrating T cells in Burkitt lymphoma. Profiling relied on immunoSEQ multiplex PCR, and the TCRdb table lists in-frame clones only, not all of them. The sample records fewer than 8,000 clones, about 15% being singletons. The CDR3 has 13 residues. V was clipped by 9 bases and J by 5 bases, with 17 bases between them. Germline V CDR1 and CDR2: SGHNT, YYREEE (reference sequence). This clonotype was obtained from a human donor with diffuse large B-cell lymphoma. The J gene is TRBJ2-5, the V gene TRBV5-4; D might be TRBD2 (6 bases). Sample: tumor tissue. CDR3 nucleotides: TGTGCCACGACGGGAGAGGCTCGGGAGACCCAGTACTTC. Its protein is CATTGEARETQYF. The variable domain in full, with the rest retrieved from reference TRBV5-4 and TRBJ2-5, is ETGVTQSPTHLIKTRGQQVTLRCSSQSGHNTVSWYQQALGQGPQFIFQYYREEENGRGNFPPRFSGLQFPNYSSELNVNALELDDSALYLCATTGEARETQYFGPGTRLLVL.